This TCR beta chain was documented in a study of shared clonotypes between healthy human individuals (TCRdb year 2020). Regarding the research as a whole: Two women and three men aged 18 to 49 years were included in the cohort. For each donor, CD4 naive and CD4 memory were each run on three plates, CD8 naive on two plates, and CD8 memory on one plate. Libraries were prepared and TCR repertoires were sequenced by different laboratories using diverse techniques, in order to increase sequencing depth and limit assay-specific biases. Per donor, leukapheresis produced somewhere between about 0.94 and 9.5 billion PBMCs. The study deeply sequenced blood TCR repertoires of about five healthy adults to estimate repertoire size and the extent of clonotype sharing between individuals.

For this clone: The clone's antigen remains unknown. It has no much larger one-base neighbor in the sample; base qualities were not kept.

The CDR3 goes from the cysteine to the phenylalanine over 15 residues. Only the CDR3 portion is preserved as DNA: 45 bases, with reading frame beginning at the first base. The germline V gene (reference sequence) provides CDR1 MNHEY and CDR2 SMNVEV. V and J are trimmed by 5 bases and 6 bases, and the gene matches miss 9 bases of the junction. TCR CDR3 regions were amplified from genomic DNA by multiplex PCR using the deep immunoSEQ assay. Genomic DNA extracted from each cell subset was distributed evenly over all wells of several immunoSEQ 96-well plates, and each plate served as one replicate. For sorted subsets, approximately 190 ng of genomic DNA, equivalent to roughly 30,000 T cell genomes, went into each replicate PCR. The purified libraries were quantified using a Qubit 3.0 fluorometer, sized with a Bioanalyzer 2100, and then quantified again using the KAPA Library Quantification kit. A separate single-read 150-cycle Illumina NextSeq 550 flow cell was used to sequence each immunoSEQ 96-well plate. The authors' analysis ran thus. Because the immunoSEQ output included only junctional sequences and no quality scores, the filtering could not be the same as the filtering used for full-length reads. To assign V/J genes and CDR3, sequences were annotated against IMGT germline references using PyIR, a Python wrapper for IgBLAST v1.9. Reads were removed for weak V/J assignments (E-value above 1e-6), missing CDR3, stop codons, out-of-frame junctions, or ambiguous translated residues. V3J clonotypes were defined as sequences sharing an identical inferred V gene, J gene, and CDR3 amino acid sequence. Percentage overlap between repertoires was computed as shared unique clonotypes divided by the size of the smaller repertoire. Repertoire richness was assessed with RTK rarefaction, the Chao1 estimator, and Recon v2.1 estimates of unobserved clonotypes. For all TCRbeta clonotypes obtained by the gDNA method from a few donors, generation probabilities were computed with OLGA. TCRdb carries this immuneACCESS record with in-frame sequences only. Its versions omit some clonotypes, under half of them owing to an unresolved V gene in the studies checked, with the rest unexplained. V, J and clone size are taken as reported in that table, and D and trimming were inferred from the DNA itself. Present in this sample are about 320,000 clones, 80% to 90% of which were seen just once. Of the sample, 15% to 20% falls within the top ten clones.

General conclusions and limits of the study: Around 5% of naive CD4, approximately 3.7% of naive CD8, roughly 2.5% of memory CD4, and approximately 0.4% of memory CD8 clonotypes were shared across several donors. Based on pairwise subsampling, the degree of clonotype sharing among donors was expected to be affected by sequencing depth. Because the study included only a small number of donors, the genetic and exposure-history diversity represented was limited. Only blood was sampled, and tissue TCR repertoires likely differ from those in blood. Even with the large sequencing depth, rarefaction of the sorted-subset datasets indicated that sequencing was incomplete. Compared with non-shared clonotypes, the clonotypes found in all four sorted-subset donors had higher generation probabilities. Naive subsets generally had larger estimated clonotype richness than memory subsets.

Donors were healthy HIV-negative adults with no recently reported acute infections or vaccinations. Every donor was a Caucasian adult residing in Nashville, Tennessee, USA. CD8 memory samples consisted of magnetically selected CD45RO+ cells combined with CCR7-negative CD45RA+ effector memory (TemRA) cells. After blood collection by leukapheresis, PBMCs were isolated using Ficoll-Histopaque density gradient centrifugation and then cryopreserved in the vapor phase of liquid nitrogen. Analytical flow cytometry was used to check the purity and quantity of every magnetically sorted T cell population. Genomic DNA was isolated from each sorted fraction and quantified by UV absorbance on a Nanodrop 2000c.

The receptor was isolated from a man younger than 30 in good health. The chain was built from TRBV27 and TRBJ2-5; TRBD2 fits 10 bases in the junction. The source material was memory CD8+ T cells sorted from blood. This specimen's cell subset or site label, per the study, means: CD45RO+ cells pooled with CCR7-negative TemRA cells. For the CDR3, the sequence is CASSPSGGEVKTQYF. The bases read TGTGCCAGCAGTCCTAGCGGGGGAGAAGTAAAGACCCAGTACTTC.